This TCR beta chain was captured by sequencing in a study of blood T cell repertoires in COVID-19 (dated by TCRdb to the early 2020s). With respect to the entire study: Samples covering the acute and convalescent phases of COVID-19 were provided by collaborators in the United States, Italy and Spain. Where available, HLA class I and class II types were taken from metadata supplied by the sample provider and were not determined by assay-based typing. The prospective study material was composed of cDNA or gDNA derived from T cells, B-cell-depleted T cells, or PBMCs. The repertoires were released in a freely available public database meant as a resource for research on the immune response to SARS-CoV-2. Deeply sampled blood TCRbeta repertoires from subjects exposed to, actively infected with, or recovered from COVID-19 were included in the dataset. The sample metadata nearly always contained a de-identified subject ID, COVID-19 status, age in years and sex. The samples were drawn from the first 160 participants of the ongoing ImmuneRACE study and from under 1,500 subjects provided by 6 global collaborators.

With respect to this clone: Its antigen is not yet known. Nothing much larger sits one base from this clone, and base qualities are not available.

In the prospective study, participants were roughly 18 to 95 years old, resided in about two dozen geographic areas of the United States, and were enrolled through a virtual design. To assign participants to cohorts, the prospective study relied on clinical history that participants themselves reported in a screening survey and a study questionnaire. Recovered participants in ImmuneRACE Cohort 3 were defined as having two consecutive negative NP/OP PCR tests, clearance from a healthcare professional, or resolution of symptoms. In the prospective study, mobile phlebotomists collected whole blood, serum and a nasopharyngeal or oropharyngeal swab from each participant. Participants in the prospective study had the option to provide additional blood draws and questionnaires over a 2-month period. Prospective study blood samples were shipped either frozen or at room temperature before DNA extraction.

The CDR3 numbers 16 residues from cysteine through phenylalanine. Only CDR3 DNA remains: 48 bases, in frame from the first base. Sequences SGDLS (CDR1) and YYNGEE (CDR2) are obtained from the germline V gene. V and J lose 3 bases and 1 base, and a span of 11 bases separates them. Findings and caveats that apply to the study as a whole: Clinical and demographic metadata were provided uncurated, with the amount varying by source and participant.

TCRbeta CDR3 regions were amplified from genomic DNA by means of the immunoSEQ Assay, a bias-controlled multiplex PCR. The authors processed their data as follows. Nucleated cell counts per sample were estimated from amplification of reference gene primers within the assay. Sequence reads were collapsed and filtered to measure the absolute abundance of every unique TCRbeta CDR3 rearrangement. For each sample, productive Simpson clonality was calculated by taking the square root of Simpson's diversity index across productive rearrangements. Drawn from immuneACCESS, this table holds only the in-frame rearrangements with V and J called that TCRdb kept. Clones are partly lost; checked studies trace under half to an unresolved V gene and leave the rest unexplained. The V and J calls and clone size were taken over from that table, and D and trimming were inferred from the DNA. The sample table holds 300,000 to 450,000 clones, of which roughly 84% were seen once. Clones ranked in the top ten supply approximately 0.93% of the sample.

The clonotype was recovered from a woman aged 25 to 45 who had recovered from COVID-19. The sample consisted of PBMCs or T cells enriched from blood (not recorded which). The sequence links TRBV9 to TRBJ1-6; no D segment can be confidently identified. The sequenced DNA is TGTGCCAGCAGCGAGGGAGTTTGGTCCTATAATTCACCCCTCCACTTT. This is translated as CASSEGVWSYNSPLHF.